The clone carrying this T cell receptor beta chain was counted once. What it binds is unknown. The protocol was immunoSEQ multiplex PCR, while the TCRdb copy is restricted to in-frame clones and leaves out a portion. In the table there are tens of thousands of clones, around 90% of which are singletons. Germline loops: CDR1 SGDLS, CDR2 YYNGEE. The CDR3 length is 14 residues. V lost 3 bases and J 5 bases, leaving 14 bases between the germline ends. This sample is part of a study of OX40 agonist ivuxolimab in advanced cancers. Overall study context: The study enrolled dose-escalation patients with hepatocellular carcinoma, melanoma, renal cell or head and neck cancer. Findings and limits, study-wide: Expanded clones were, on average, more numerous among CD8+ T cells than CD4+. In the 0.1 to 3.0 mg/kg range, CD4+ and CD8+ blood T cells had expanded clonally by week 6.

Blood sampling was done at baseline, cycle 4 day 1, and cycle 7 day 1. This TCR came from an adult with an advanced solid tumor such as melanoma, head and neck, liver or kidney cancer. Sequencing was performed on CD4+ or CD8+ T cells sorted from blood, taken in a trial of the OX40 agonist ivuxolimab. The chain is built from TRBV9 and TRBJ2-5; a weak D match, TRBD2 (6 bases). CDR3 amino acids: CASSEQGRGETQYF. In nucleotides, the CDR3 is TGTGCCAGCAGCGAGCAGGGCCGGGGGGAGACCCAGTACTTC.